These T cell receptor beta chains were read from a single sample in a study of blood T cell repertoires in COVID-19. Produced via immunoSEQ multiplex PCR; TCRdb's table is partial and in-frame only. The sample carries about 120,000 clones, about 78% recorded once. Sequenced input: peripheral blood. Receptors originate from a man in his 70s with acute or convalescent COVID-19. Both conserved end residues are part of each CDR3. D genes are given only for firm matches. The listing skips clone size in some rows; elsewhere it reads once, few, many or a size class.

TRBV5-3	NA	TRBJ1-4	TRBD1	TGTGCCAGAAGCACTGGACAGGGACTAACTAATGAAAAACTGTTTTTT	CARSTGQGLTNEKLFF
TRBV30	NA	TRBJ1-2	TRBD1	TGTGCCGGCAGGGGGTTGCTGAGCTACACCTTC	CAGRGLLSYTF
TRBV4-1	NA	TRBJ1-5	NA	TGCGCCAGCAGCCAAGAAAAGGGAGGGCAGCCCCAGCATTTT	CASSQEKGGQPQHF
TRBV7-3	NA	TRBJ2-2	NA	TGTGCCAGCAGCTCCACAGGGAGGAACACCGGGGAGCTGTTTTTT	CASSSTGRNTGELFF
TRBV3-1/TRBV3-2	NA	TRBJ1-3	NA	TGTGCCAGCAGTGAGAGAGGGATAGCAAACACCATATATTTT	CASSERGIANTIYF
TRBV5-4	NA	TRBJ2-5	NA	TGTGCCAGCAGCTTACTAGGCGGACTACAAGAGACCCAGTACTTC	CASSLLGGLQETQYF
TRBV11-3	once	TRBJ2-1	TRBD2	TGTGCCAGCAGCGGCCAAGCGGGGGGGCTAGGTAATGAGCAGTTCTTC	CASSGQAGGLGNEQFF
TRBV18	few	TRBJ2-7	TRBD2	TGTGCCAGCTCACCGAGTAGCGGGGGTTCCTACGAGCAGTACTTC	CASSPSSGGSYEQYF
TRBV29-1	NA	TRBJ1-3	NA	TGCAGCGTTGAAAGGTTTGGCAGGGGCGGTAACACCATATATTTT	CSVERFGRGGNTIYF
TRBV5-1	NA	TRBJ2-2	TRBD1	TGCGCCAGCAGCTTGGCCCTAGGGGGCGGTGGGGAGCTGTTTTTT	CASSLALGGGGELFF
TRBV6-5	NA	TRBJ1-1	NA	TGTGCCAGCAGTTGGTCAACCGCGGACACTGAAGCTTTCTTT	CASSWSTADTEAFF
TRBV27	few	TRBJ1-2	TRBD1	TGTGCCAGCAGTTCCTCTGGACAGGTCTATGGCTACACCTTC	CASSSSGQVYGYTF
TRBV10-3	NA	TRBJ2-1	TRBD1	TGTGCCATCAGCGGACAGGGCAATGAGCAGTTCTTC	CAISGQGNEQFF
TRBV7-8	once	TRBJ1-1	NA	TGTGCCAGCAGCCCCGGGAGGGGTAGAATGAACACTGAAGCTTTCTTT	CASSPGRGRMNTEAFF
TRBV3-1/TRBV3-2	NA	TRBJ2-3	TRBD1	TGTGCCAGCGGTCCTCCGGTGACAGGGAGCACAGATACGCAGTATTTT	CASGPPVTGSTDTQYF
TRBV7-2	NA	TRBJ1-1	TRBD1	TGTGCCAGCAGCTCCCGGCGGGACAGGGGGACTGAAGCTTTCTTT	CASSSRRDRGTEAFF
TRBV6-5	once	TRBJ1-1	NA	TGTGCCAGCAGGCAGATGAACACTGAAGCTTTCTTT	CASRQMNTEAFF
TRBV28	NA	TRBJ1-2	NA	TGTGCCAGCAGGCAAGGGACATTAGGCTACACCTTC	CASRQGTLGYTF
TRBV7-3	NA	TRBJ1-3	NA	TGTGCCAGCAGCCTAGATGGAAACACCATATATTTT	CASSLDGNTIYF
TRBV3-1/TRBV3-2	NA	TRBJ1-6	NA	TGTGCCAGCAGCCCTTCCTGGACAACTGAATCACCCCTCCACTTT	CASSPSWTTESPLHF
TRBV7-2	NA	TRBJ2-2	TRBD2	TGTGCCAGCAGCCTCAGCGGGGGGGCCGTCACCGGGGAGCTGTTTTTT	CASSLSGGAVTGELFF
TRBV4-1	NA	TRBJ2-7	TRBD2	TGCGCCAGCAGCCAAGCGGGACTAGCGGACTACGAGCAGTACTTC	CASSQAGLADYEQYF
TRBV27	NA	TRBJ1-5	TRBD1	TGTGCCAGCAGGGATCAGGGGGCTGGCCAGCCCCAGCATTTT	CASRDQGAGQPQHF
TRBV5-4	NA	TRBJ2-5	TRBD1	TGTGCCAGCAGCACAAGGACAGGGGGCTGGGAGACCCAGTACTTC	CASSTRTGGWETQYF